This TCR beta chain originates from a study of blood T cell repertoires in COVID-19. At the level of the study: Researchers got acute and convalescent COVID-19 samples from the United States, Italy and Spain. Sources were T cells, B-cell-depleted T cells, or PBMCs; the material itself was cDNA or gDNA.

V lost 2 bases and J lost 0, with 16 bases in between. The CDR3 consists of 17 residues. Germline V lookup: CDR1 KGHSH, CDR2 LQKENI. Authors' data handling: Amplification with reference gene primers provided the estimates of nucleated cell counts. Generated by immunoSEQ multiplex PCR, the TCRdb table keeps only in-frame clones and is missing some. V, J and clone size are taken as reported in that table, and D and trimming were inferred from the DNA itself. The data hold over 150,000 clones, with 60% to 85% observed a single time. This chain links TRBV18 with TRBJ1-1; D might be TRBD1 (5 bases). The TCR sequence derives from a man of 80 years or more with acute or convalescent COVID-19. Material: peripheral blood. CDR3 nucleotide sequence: TGTGCCAGCTCACCAGCACAGGCAGTAAGTATGAACACTGAAGCTTTCTTT. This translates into CASSPAQAVSMNTEAFF.